Presented here are 22 T cell receptor beta chains from one specimen sequenced in a study of blood T cell repertoires in COVID-19. Assay: immunoSEQ multiplex PCR; the TCRdb copy retains only in-frame clones and omits some. The data show 150,000 to 200,000 clones, around 86% seen once. The sequencing input was peripheral blood. The receptors originated from a man in his 70s with acute or convalescent COVID-19.

J is TRBJ2-1 and V is TRBV10-3; 10 bases fit TRBD2. Unmatched junction bases numbered 10, after V lost 4 bases and J lost 7 bases. CDR3 length: 16 residues. Looked up from germline, CDR1 is ENHRY and CDR2 is SYGVKD. The CDR3: CAISGQRGTSANEQFF. CDR3 nucleotides: TGTGCCATCAGTGGACAGCGCGGGACTAGCGCGAATGAGCAGTTCTTC.

The chain couples TRBV6-6 to TRBJ2-5; TRBD2 matches 11 bases. Germline CDR1 reads MNHNY; CDR2 reads SVGAGI (reference sequence). The CDR3 length is 15 residues. Trimming at V came to 6 bases and at J to 4 bases, leaving 7 bases not matched to a gene. The CDR3 bases are TGTGCCAGCAGCCGACCCCTAGCGGGAGGAGAGACCCAGTACTTC. It translates to CASSRPLAGGETQYF.

V is TRBV10-2 and J is TRBJ1-5; D perhaps matches TRBD1 (6 bases). This CDR3 has 13 amino acids. The germline gives CDR1 WSHSY, CDR2 SAAADI. Trimming left V 8 bases short and J 7 bases short, with 15 bases between. CDR3 loop: CASDEGGGQPQHF. The CDR3 nucleotides read TGCGCCAGCGACGAAGGGGGGGGACAGCCCCAGCATTTT.

The gene calls are TRBV19 and TRBJ2-5, with 8 bases fitting TRBD2. This CDR3 has 17 residues. Germline V CDR1 and CDR2: LNHDA, SQIVND (reference sequence). With 6 bases clipped from V and 0 bases from J, the junction kept 12 bases outside the gene matches. The CDR3 sequence: CASSRAVSSGYQETQYF. The DNA of the CDR3 is TGTGCCAGTAGCAGGGCCGTGTCTAGCGGGTACCAAGAGACCCAGTACTTC.

V gene TRBV28 combines with J gene TRBJ2-1; the D gene is possibly TRBD2 (6 bases). Germline assignment: CDR1 MDHEN and CDR2 SYDVKM. CDR3 size: 14 residues. V was cut by 9 bases and J by 9 bases, with 21 bases left in between. Here the CDR3 DNA reads TGTGCCAGTAAACGACCCCCGGGAGAGGCTGAGCAGTTCTTC. Protein: CASKRPPGEAEQFF.

V and J are TRBV7-3 and TRBJ2-1, with TRBD2 matching 9 bases. V was clipped by 5 bases and J by 8 bases; unmatched bases: 10. CDR3 length: 15 amino acids. CDR1 is SGHTA, CDR2 FQGTGA, per germline. The CDR3 DNA is TGTGCCAGCAGCCCCGGTATGCGGGGGGGCCATGAGCAGTTCTTC. Translating it yields CASSPGMRGGHEQFF.

The chain is built from TRBV5-1 and TRBJ2-7; 7 nucleotides align to TRBD2. With 8 bases clipped from V and 0 bases from J, the junction kept 8 bases outside the gene matches. In germline, CDR1 is SGHRS, CDR2 YFSETQ. The CDR3 totals 14 residues. CDR3 in DNA: TGCGCCAGTATGGGGGGAGGGGACTCCTACGAGCAGTACTTC. Translating gives CASMGGGDSYEQYF.

Here the CDR3 DNA reads TGTGCCAGCAGCTTGGGGTGGAGTTACGAGCAGTACTTC. This gives the protein CASSLGWSYEQYF. V gene TRBV5-6 combines with J gene TRBJ2-7, with unresolved D. Germline assignment: CDR1 SGHDT and CDR2 YYEEEE. Trimming removed 0 bases at V and 4 bases at J, with 8 bases between. The CDR3 consists of 13 residues. Complete variable domain (other parts from reference TRBV5-6 and TRBJ2-7): DAGVTQSPTHLIKTRGQQVTLRCSPKSGHDTVSWYQQALGQGPQFIFQYYEEEERQRGNFPDRFSGHQFPNYSSELNVNALLLGDSALYLCASSLGWSYEQYFGPGTRLTVT.

The DNA for the CDR3 is TGTGCCAGCAGTTATAGAGGGACAGATACGCAGTATTTT. It translates to CASSYRGTDTQYF. The chain links TRBV6-5 to TRBJ2-3; TRBD2 is a possible D gene (5 bases). Between the trimmed V and J ends, which lost 3 bases and 3 bases, there was a span of 7 bases. CDR3 length equals 13 residues. Germline V gene lookup returns CDR1 MNHEY and CDR2 SVGAGI.

The chain joins TRBV30 to TRBJ1-2; D gene uncertain. This CDR3 region has 13 residues. Germline lookup yields CDR1 GTSNPN and CDR2 SVGIG (reference sequence). V lost 2 bases and J lost 2, with 9 bases in between. CDR3 in DNA: TGTGCCTGGAGTTGGGCTATGAACTATGGCTACACCTTC. Translated, it gives CAWSWAMNYGYTF.

The chain is built from TRBV28 and TRBJ1-2; D remains ambiguous. Germline values: CDR1 MDHEN, CDR2 SYDVKM. This CDR3 spans 16 amino acids. V shed 9 bases and J shed 4 bases, with 24 bases lying between them. CDR3 coding DNA: TGTGCCAGTCGAAATCCCAAGGGAGGGAGAATCTATGGCTACACCTTC. It is translated as CASRNPKGGRIYGYTF.

V is TRBV18 and J is TRBJ1-5, with TRBD1 matching 8 bases. The germline CDR1 and CDR2 sequences are KGHSH and LQKENI. V dropped 3 bases and J dropped 9; count of bases not matched to a gene: 7. The CDR3 is 14 amino acids. Here the CDR3 DNA reads TGTGCCAGCTCACCGGGGACAGGAGTAAGGCCCCAGCATTTT. Its translation is CASSPGTGVRPQHF.

The chain carries TRBV10-3 and TRBJ2-7; the D gene is possibly TRBD2 (5 bases). The CDR3 length is 13 residues. The V and J ends lost 10 bases and 0 bases respectively, with 13 bases between them. CDR1 is ENHRY and CDR2 is SYGVKD in the germline V gene. CDR3 loop: CATSGTGSYEQYF. CDR3 DNA: TGTGCCACCAGCGGAACGGGCTCCTACGAGCAGTACTTC.

To note about this clone: No DNA is shown, since the ends of the CDR3 on it are uncertain; the CDR3 is the one TCRdb lists. The chain employs TRBV12-1 and TRBJ1-1. TRBV12-1 is a recognized pseudogene. The CDR3 is 17 residues long, ends included. CDR3 loop: CASSFAVVGGGNTEAFF.

The rearrangement links TRBV4-2 to TRBJ2-7; D is unresolved. The germline V and J ends were trimmed by 4 bases and 1 base, with 8 bases remaining between them. This CDR3 spans 13 amino acids. Germline lookup yields CDR1 LGHNA and CDR2 YNFKEQ. CDR3 residues: CASSLQKSYEQYF. For the CDR3, the DNA is TGTGCCAGCAGCCTGCAGAAATCCTACGAGCAGTACTTC.

This chain uses TRBV27 with TRBJ2-1, with 8 bases identical to TRBD1. CDR3 length: 16 amino acids. Germline CDR1 reads MNHEY; CDR2 reads SMNVEV (reference sequence). V was pared by 6 bases and J by 2 bases, with 9 bases of the junction left unmatched. The CDR3 region is CASRDVDRGPYNEQFF. The CDR3 DNA sequence: TGTGCCAGCAGGGACGTCGACAGGGGCCCCTACAATGAGCAGTTCTTC.

The V and J genes are TRBV19 and TRBJ2-6; a weak D match, TRBD2 (6 bases). The CDR3 sequence is 15 residues long. V shed 3 bases and J shed 2 bases, with 8 bases lying between them. CDR1 and CDR2 from the germline V gene are LNHDA and SQIVND (reference sequence). The chain's CDR3 is CASSIGGAGANVLTF. CDR3 bases: TGTGCCAGTAGTATCGGAGGGGCTGGGGCCAACGTCCTGACTTTC.

The chain joins TRBV28 to TRBJ2-5, with TRBD2 matching 9 bases. The V gene end was trimmed by 5 bases and the J gene end by 1 base; junction bases not matched to a gene: 2. Germline V lookup: CDR1 MDHEN, CDR2 SYDVKM. This CDR3 is built from 14 residues. DNA for the CDR3: TGTGCCAGCAGTCGCGGGGGGGGCCAAGAGACCCAGTACTTC. As protein: CASSRGGGQETQYF. The whole variable domain, filled in from reference TRBV28 and TRBJ2-5, reads DVKVTQSSRYLVKRTGEKVFLECVQDMDHENMFWYRQDPGLGLRLIYFSYDVKMKEKGDIPEGYSVSREKKERFSLILESASTNQTSMYLCASSRGGGQETQYFGPGTRLLVL.

CDR3 residues: CASSYSGPSEQYF. For the CDR3, the DNA is TGTGCCAGCAGTTACTCGGGGCCCTCCGAGCAGTACTTC. The V and J genes are TRBV6-2 or TRBV6-3 and TRBJ2-7; D might be TRBD1 (5 bases). This CDR3 contains 13 residues. V lost 0 bases and J 6 bases, leaving 9 bases between the germline ends. Germline V gene lookup returns CDR1 MNHEY and CDR2 SVGEGT.

V is TRBV19 and J is TRBJ1-6; D unresolved. V lost 5 bases to trimming and J lost 7 bases, with 15 bases between them. This CDR3 spans 15 amino acids. The germline V gene encodes CDR1 LNHDA and CDR2 SQIVND (reference sequence). The CDR3 protein is CASSQQDRRNSPLHF. CDR3 nucleotides: TGTGCCAGTAGTCAGCAGGATCGACGAAATTCACCCCTCCACTTT.

The chain is built from TRBV6-1 and TRBJ2-5; the D is unclear. The V end lost 3 bases, the J end lost 2 bases, and 10 bases lay between the germline ends. The CDR3 is 14 residues long. Germline V gene sequence: CDR1 MNHNS, CDR2 SASEGT. The CDR3 DNA reads as TGTGCCAGCAGTGAGGTCCAGGTGCAAGAGACCCAGTACTTC. Translated, it gives CASSEVQVQETQYF.

The CDR3 reads CASSLAGTAGDTQYF. Here the CDR3 DNA reads TGCGCCAGCAGCTTGGCCGGGACAGCGGGAGATACGCAGTATTTT. The rearrangement links TRBV5-1 to TRBJ2-3; D is perhaps TRBD1 (7 bases). The CDR3 loop spans 15 amino acids. Germline loops: CDR1 SGHRS, CDR2 YFSETQ. V was pared by 0 bases and J by 5 bases, with 13 bases between.